Below, 8 T cell receptor beta chains from the same sample are listed, as sequenced in a study of blood T cell repertoires in COVID-19. Sequencing was performed with immunoSEQ multiplex PCR; in TCRdb, only in-frame clones are kept and a portion is missing. The table records about 170,000 clones, around 67% of them present only once. Input material: peripheral blood. Source of these receptors: a woman of 80 years or more with acute or convalescent COVID-19.

The CDR3 here is CASSFPGRLSTEAFF. As DNA, the CDR3 is TGTGCCAGCAGCTTCCCTGGGAGACTTTCGACTGAAGCTTTCTTT. The genes are TRBV11-3 and TRBJ1-1; D call uncertain. This CDR3 region has 15 residues. CDR1 and CDR2 from the germline V gene are SGHNT and YENEEA. V was cut by 3 bases and J by 5 bases, with 16 bases left in between.

This clone came up a few times. The chain employs TRBV10-3 and TRBJ1-1; possible D gene TRBD1, 5 bases. The CDR3 is made up of 16 amino acids. Trimming stripped 4 bases from V and 1 base from J, with 16 bases between. In germline, CDR1 is ENHRY, CDR2 SYGVKD. Written as DNA, the CDR3 is TGTGCCATCAGTGGTGGAAGGACACAAGCGAACACTGAAGCTTTCTTT. This gives the protein CAISGGRTQANTEAFF.

The gene calls are TRBV27 and TRBJ1-6, with TRBD1 identical over 12 bases. The CDR3 covers 18 residues. Trimming at V came to 1 base and at J to 6 bases, leaving 7 bases not matched to a gene. Germline V gene lookup returns CDR1 MNHEY and CDR2 SMNVEV (reference sequence). CDR3 loop: CASSLYGTGGAFNSPLHF. The CDR3 nucleotides are TGTGCCAGCAGTTTATATGGGACAGGGGGCGCTTTTAATTCACCCCTCCACTTT.

This clone has just one count. One end of the junction does not line up with germline, which may come from a read error. This sequence joins TRBV3-1 (or the pseudogene TRBV3-2) and TRBJ2-7; 15 bases fit TRBD2. Germline V gene sequence: CDR1 LGHDT, CDR2 YNNKEL (reference sequence). The CDR3 is 14 amino acids. The CDR3: CASSQGWTSGRAEF. Written as DNA, the CDR3 is TGTGCCAGCAGCCAAGGTTGGACTAGCGGGAGGGCCGAGTTC.

The V and J genes are TRBV19 and TRBJ2-2; 9 bases align to TRBD1. Germline V CDR1 and CDR2: LNHDA, SQIVND (reference sequence). V dropped 5 bases and J dropped 6; count of bases not matched to a gene: 10. This CDR3 is 16 amino acids long. The CDR3 DNA reads as TGTGCCAGTAGTGTTGAAGCGGGACAGGGTCCCGGGGAGCTGTTTTTT. It yields the protein CASSVEAGQGPGELFF. Looking up the rest from reference TRBV19 and TRBJ2-2 gives the full variable domain: DGGITQSPKYLFRKEGQNVTLSCEQNLNHDAMYWYRQDPGQGLRLIYYSQIVNDFQKGDIAEGYSVSREKKESFPLTVTSAQKNPTAFYLCASSVEAGQGPGELFFGEGSRLTVL.

This clone showed up just a few times. The chain links TRBV6-6 to TRBJ2-7, with TRBD2 identical over 8 bases. This CDR3 has 13 amino acids. Germline CDR1 and CDR2: MNHNY and SVGAGI (reference sequence). The V gene end was trimmed by 0 bases and the J gene end by 11 bases; junction bases not matched to a gene: 6. The CDR3 region has the DNA TGTGCCAGCAGTTACTCGAGCTGGCGGGAGGAGTACTTC. It is translated as CASSYSSWREEYF.

The chain links TRBV7-9 to TRBJ2-4; unclear D gene. The CDR3 consists of 14 residues. The germline V gene encodes CDR1 SEHNR and CDR2 FQNEAQ (reference sequence). Trimming stripped 2 bases from V and 0 bases from J, with 5 bases between. CDR3 nucleotides: TGTGCCAGCAGCTTAACGGTAGCCAAAAACATTCAGTACTTC. Translated: CASSLTVAKNIQYF.

J is TRBJ2-7 and V is TRBV27; 11 bases are a match to TRBD2. The junction had 1 base not matched to a gene; V was cut back by 0 bases and J by 0 bases. The germline V gene has CDR1 MNHEY and CDR2 SMNVEV (reference sequence). The CDR3 sequence is 16 residues long. The CDR3 region has the DNA TGTGCCAGCAGTTTATCAACTAGCGGGAGCTCCTACGAGCAGTACTTC. Translation: CASSLSTSGSSYEQYF.